Each of the 12 T cell receptor beta chains below was sequenced from the same sample in a study of shared clonotypes between healthy human individuals. Produced via immunoSEQ multiplex PCR; TCRdb's table is partial and in-frame only. The profile shows roughly 2.5 million clones, around 90% of them singletons. Specimen: naive CD4+ T cells sorted from blood. Subset defined: CD45RA+ positively selected. The origin of the receptors is a young man in good health.

This clone was found once. The rearrangement uses TRBV28 and TRBJ1-1; a weak D match, TRBD1 (5 bases). Trimming cost V 4 bases and J 0 bases, with 6 bases left between them. This CDR3 has 13 amino acids. CDR1 and CDR2 (germline): MDHEN, SYDVKM. CDR3 bases: TGTGCCAGCAGTTCAGGGTTGAACACTGAAGCTTTCTTT. It encodes CASSSGLNTEAFF.

The chain joins TRBV9 to TRBJ2-3; D is undetermined. The germline gives CDR1 SGDLS, CDR2 YYNGEE. The CDR3 has 15 amino acids. Trimming took 4 bases from V and 0 from J, leaving 12 bases between them. The CDR3 DNA sequence: TGTGCCAGCAGCCCAAGCCAGGTTAGCACAGATACGCAGTATTTT. Translated, it gives CASSPSQVSTDTQYF.

The V gene is TRBV18, the J gene TRBJ1-2; D unresolved. Trimming shortened V by 1 base and J by 8 bases, and 8 bases separated the two germline ends. CDR1 is KGHSH and CDR2 is LQKENI in the germline V gene. The CDR3 sequence is 12 residues long. The CDR3 here is CASSPRSEGYTF. DNA of the CDR3: TGTGCCAGCTCACCACGAAGCGAAGGCTACACCTTC.

This clone turned up a few times. The chain employs TRBV10-3 and TRBJ1-1, with D possibly TRBD1 on 5 matching bases. The germline V gene has CDR1 ENHRY and CDR2 SYGVKD. V lost 6 bases and J 8 bases, leaving 22 bases between the germline ends. The CDR3 is 15 amino acids. The CDR3 loop is CAIRSQDTGPGEAFF. Here the CDR3 DNA reads TGTGCCATCAGAAGCCAAGATACAGGTCCAGGGGAAGCTTTCTTT.

The V call is TRBV7-6, the J call TRBJ2-7, with TRBD1 matching 9 bases. The V and J ends lost 5 bases and 6 bases, in that order; junction bases with no gene match: 8. The V gene's germline CDR1 is SGHVS and CDR2 FNYEAQ. CDR3 length: 14 residues. The CDR3 is CASSRGQGLSEQYF. DNA for the CDR3: TGTGCCAGCAGCCGTGGACAGGGGCTGAGCGAGCAGTACTTC.

This sequence joins TRBV7-9 and TRBJ1-4, with a possible D match to TRBD1 (6 bases). This CDR3 comprises 15 residues. Germline values: CDR1 SEHNR, CDR2 FQNEAQ (reference sequence). Trimming left V 4 bases short and J 7 bases short, with 16 bases between. As DNA, the CDR3 is TGTGCCAGCAGCTGGGGGCGGCAGGGAGGTGAAAAACTGTTTTTT. Protein sequence: CASSWGRQGGEKLFF.

This clone was recorded only once. This rearrangement joins TRBV27 to TRBJ2-6; 9 bases align to TRBD1. Germline CDR1 is MNHEY and CDR2 is SMNVEV (reference sequence). The junction had 8 bases not matched to a gene; V was cut back by 5 bases and J by 0 bases. The length of the CDR3 is 18 residues. CDR3 loop: CASSRTWTGVSGANVLTF. The CDR3 DNA reads TGTGCCAGCAGTCGGACTTGGACAGGGGTCTCTGGGGCCAACGTCCTGACTTTC. Full variable domain (outside the CDR3, taken from reference TRBV27 and TRBJ2-6): EAQVTQNPRYLITVTGKKLTVTCSQNMNHEYMSWYRQDPGLGLRQIYYSMNVEVTDKGDVPEGYKVSRKEKRNFPLILESPSPNQTSLYFCASSRTWTGVSGANVLTFGAGSRLTVL.

V gene TRBV6-5 combines with J gene TRBJ2-7, with TRBD1 as a possible D gene (6 bases). V dropped 5 bases and J dropped 4 bases, with 18 bases sitting between them. The germline CDR1 and CDR2 sequences are MNHEY and SVGAGI. The CDR3 has 15 residues. Written as DNA, the CDR3 is TGTGCCAGCAGTAGAGGACAGAGAAAGATTTACGAGCAGTACTTC. Residues: CASSRGQRKIYEQYF.

This chain uses TRBV28 with TRBJ2-7, with D possibly being TRBD1 (6 bases). The CDR3 has 13 residues. Germline V gene sequence: CDR1 MDHEN, CDR2 SYDVKM. Trimming left V 9 bases short and J 2 bases short, with 14 bases between. Here the CDR3 DNA reads TGTGCCAGTTCACAGGGCTTAACCTACGAGCAGTACTTC. The encoded protein is CASSQGLTYEQYF.

Worth noting for this clone: Different DNA sequences within this sample yield the same CDR3. The chain is built from TRBV9 and TRBJ2-2; D uncertain. Trimming took 0 bases from V and 6 from J, leaving 6 bases between them. CDR1 and CDR2 (germline): SGDLS, YYNGEE. This CDR3 is built from 13 residues. The CDR3 region has the DNA TGTGCCAGCAGCGTAGACGGAGCCGGGGAGCTGTTTTTT. It yields the protein CASSVDGAGELFF.

V usage is TRBV11-2 and J usage is TRBJ1-2, with 8 bases that match TRBD1. Trimming cost V 5 bases and J 8 bases; bases outside gene matches: 7. The CDR3 contains 13 residues. CDR1 SGHAT and CDR2 FQNNGV come from the germline V gene. The CDR3 nucleotides are TGTGCCAGCAGCCAGGACAGGGAAGGGGGCTACACCTTC. Translating it yields CASSQDREGGYTF.

This clone was seen just once. For the CDR3, the DNA is TGCGCCAGCCGATCGGTTGGGATAGCGGGGGTACTCAATGAGCAGTTCTTC. As protein: CASRSVGIAGVLNEQFF. The rearrangement uses TRBV5-1 and TRBJ2-1; TRBD2 matches at 9 bases. The CDR3 has 17 amino acids. V shed 7 bases and J 6 bases; nucleotides not matched to a gene: 17. Germline loops: CDR1 SGHRS, CDR2 YFSETQ.